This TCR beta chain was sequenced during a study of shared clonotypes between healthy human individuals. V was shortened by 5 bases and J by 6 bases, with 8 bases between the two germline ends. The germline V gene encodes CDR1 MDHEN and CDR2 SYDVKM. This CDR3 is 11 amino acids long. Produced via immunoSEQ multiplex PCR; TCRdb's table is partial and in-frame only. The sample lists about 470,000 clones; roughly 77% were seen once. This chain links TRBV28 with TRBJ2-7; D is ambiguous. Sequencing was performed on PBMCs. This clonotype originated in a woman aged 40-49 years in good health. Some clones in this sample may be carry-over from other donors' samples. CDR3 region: CASSPLSEQYF. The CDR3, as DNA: TGTGCCAGCAGTCCCTTGTCCGAGCAGTACTTC.